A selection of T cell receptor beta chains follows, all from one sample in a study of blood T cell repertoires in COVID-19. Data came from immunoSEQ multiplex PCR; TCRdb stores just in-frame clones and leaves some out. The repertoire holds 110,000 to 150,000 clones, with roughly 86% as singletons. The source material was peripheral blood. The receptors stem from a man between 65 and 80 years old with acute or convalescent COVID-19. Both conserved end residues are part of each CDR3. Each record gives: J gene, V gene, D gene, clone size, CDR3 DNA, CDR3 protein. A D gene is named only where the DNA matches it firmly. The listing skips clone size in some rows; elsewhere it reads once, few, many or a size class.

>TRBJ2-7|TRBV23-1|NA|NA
TGCGCCAGCAGTCCAGGCGGGACTTATCCCGAGCAGTACTTC
CASSPGGTYPEQYF
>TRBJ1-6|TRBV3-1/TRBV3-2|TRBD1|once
TGTGCCAGCAGCCTCCGGGACAGAAATTCACCCCTCCACTTT
CASSLRDRNSPLHF
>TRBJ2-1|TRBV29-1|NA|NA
TGCAGCGTGACCAAGGGGGCTAGCGAGTACAATGAGCAGTTCTTC
CSVTKGASEYNEQFF
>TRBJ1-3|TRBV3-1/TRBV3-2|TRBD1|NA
TGTGCCAGCAGCGGGGACAGTGGCCCCACCATATATTTT
CASSGDSGPTIYF
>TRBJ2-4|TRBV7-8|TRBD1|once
TGTGCCAGCAGCCTTCAGACAGGGTCAAACATTCAGTACTTC
CASSLQTGSNIQYF
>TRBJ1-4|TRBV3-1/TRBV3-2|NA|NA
TGTGCCAGCAGCCAATATCTAGACGGAAAACTGTTTTTT
CASSQYLDGKLFF
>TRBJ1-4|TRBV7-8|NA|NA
TGTGCCAGCAGCTTAGGTCTGGGGAGGGCTAATGAAAAACTGTTTTTT
CASSLGLGRANEKLFF
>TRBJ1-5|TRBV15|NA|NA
TGTGCCACCAGTGCCTCTACAGGGCCCACTCAGCCCCAGCATTTT
CATSASTGPTQPQHF
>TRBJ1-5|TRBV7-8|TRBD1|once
TGTGCCAGGGCGGCTCGGGACAGGGTCGGGGCCAATCAGCCCCAGCATTTT
CARAARDRVGANQPQHF
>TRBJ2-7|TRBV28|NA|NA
TGTGCCAGCAGTTTCCCTCAACCGAGCTCCTACGAGCAGTACTTC
CASSFPQPSSYEQYF
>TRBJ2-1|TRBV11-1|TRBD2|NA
TGTGCCAGCACCGGGACTATAACACGGGAAGAGCAGTTCTTC
CASTGTITREEQFF
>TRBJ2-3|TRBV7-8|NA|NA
TGTGCCAGCAGCAAGACTAGTGGGACAGATACGCAGTATTTT
CASSKTSGTDTQYF
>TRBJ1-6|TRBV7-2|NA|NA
TGTGCCAGCAGCTTTGACAGGAGAGATAATTCACCCCTCCACTTT
CASSFDRRDNSPLHF
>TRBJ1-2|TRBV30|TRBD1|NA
TGTGCCTGGGCCGGACAGGGGGCGGTCTATGGCTACACCTTC
CAWAGQGAVYGYTF
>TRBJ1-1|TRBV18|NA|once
TGTGCCAGCTCACCAGACAGTAAGAACACTGAAGCTTTCTTT
CASSPDSKNTEAFF
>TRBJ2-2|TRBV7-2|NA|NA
TGTGCCAGCAGTCTAGGGGGGGTAATCGCCGGGGAGCTGTTTTTT
CASSLGGVIAGELFF
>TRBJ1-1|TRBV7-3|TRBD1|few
TGTGCCAGCAGCTTTCGACAGGGGAACACTGAAGCTTTCTTT
CASSFRQGNTEAFF
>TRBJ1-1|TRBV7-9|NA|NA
TGTGCCAGCAGGCACATCCTTAACACTGAAGCTTTCTTT
CASRHILNTEAFF
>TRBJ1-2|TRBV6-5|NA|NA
TGTGCCAGCAGTTACTCGACTCATTCTAACTATGGCTACACCTTC
CASSYSTHSNYGYTF
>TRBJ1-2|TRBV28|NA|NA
TGTGCCAGCAGTTTCCCCTACAGCTATGGCTACACCTTC
CASSFPYSYGYTF
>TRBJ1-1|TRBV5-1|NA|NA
TGCGCCAGCATGGGCCAGGGGAACACTGAAGCTTTCTTT
CASMGQGNTEAFF
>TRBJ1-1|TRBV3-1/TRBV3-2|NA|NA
TGTGCCAGCAGCCAAATAAACACTGAAGCTTTCTTT
CASSQINTEAFF
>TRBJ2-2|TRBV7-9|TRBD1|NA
TGTGCCAGCAGCGACCAGAAGGCAGGGGGCCACGGGGAGCTGTTTTTT
CASSDQKAGGHGELFF
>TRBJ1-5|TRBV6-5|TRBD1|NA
TGTGCCACCCTCCCGGGACAGAACAATCAGCCCCAGCATTTT
CATLPGQNNQPQHF
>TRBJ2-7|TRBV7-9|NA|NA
TGTGCCAGCAGCTCCCCCGAGACAGGGAGGTACGAGCAGTACTTC
CASSSPETGRYEQYF
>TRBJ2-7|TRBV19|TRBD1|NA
TGTGCCAGTAGTAACCTCGACAGGGGGTTTGAGCAGTACTTC
CASSNLDRGFEQYF
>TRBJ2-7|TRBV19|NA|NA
TGTGCCAGTAGTATGGTAGCCGGACAGAGCTACGAGCAGTACTTC
CASSMVAGQSYEQYF
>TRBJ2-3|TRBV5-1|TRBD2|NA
TGCGCCAGCAGCTTGAATAGCGGGGGGGCCGGAGGTACGCAGTATTTT
CASSLNSGGAGGTQYF
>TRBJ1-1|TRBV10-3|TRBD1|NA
TGTGCCATCAGCCTAGAGGGGGCTGGCACTGAAGCTTTCTTT
CAISLEGAGTEAFF
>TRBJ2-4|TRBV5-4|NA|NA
TGTGCCAGCAGCCGCTTTAAGGGGTTAGCCAAAAACATTCAGTACTTC
CASSRFKGLAKNIQYF
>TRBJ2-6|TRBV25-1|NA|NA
TGTGCCAGCAGTGCTTCAGGGGAACCTGGGGCCAACGTCCTGACTTTC
CASSASGEPGANVLTF
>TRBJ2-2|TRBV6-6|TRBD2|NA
TGTGCCAGCAGTCGCGGGACTACGAACACCGGGGAGCTGTTTTTT
CASSRGTTNTGELFF
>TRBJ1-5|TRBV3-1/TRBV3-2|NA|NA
TGTGCCAGCAGCCAAGGTCAGAGCAATCAGCCCCAGCATTTT
CASSQGQSNQPQHF
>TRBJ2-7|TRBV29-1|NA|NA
TGCAGCGTTCAGGACTCCTACGAGCAGTACTTC
CSVQDSYEQYF
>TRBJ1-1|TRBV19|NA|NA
TGTGCCAGTAGTCCCCTGGAGGCACGGTTGGAAGCTTTCTTT
CASSPLEARLEAFF
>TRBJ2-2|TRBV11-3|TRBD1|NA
TGTGCCAGCAGCTTAGCACAGGGGGTCATCGGGGAGCTGTTTTTT
CASSLAQGVIGELFF
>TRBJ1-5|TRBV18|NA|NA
TGTGCCAGCTCACCGGAAGGGGGGGATCAGCCCCAGCATTTT
CASSPEGGDQPQHF
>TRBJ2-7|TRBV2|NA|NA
TGTGCCAGCAGTGAAGTCATACACTCCTACGAGCAGTACTTC
CASSEVIHSYEQYF
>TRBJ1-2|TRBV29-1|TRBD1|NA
TGCAGCGTTGAAATACGGACAGGAAGAAACTATGGCTACACCTTC
CSVEIRTGRNYGYTF
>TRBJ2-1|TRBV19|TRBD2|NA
TGTGCCAGTAGGACTAGCGGGGCCAATGAGCAGTTCTTC
CASRTSGANEQFF
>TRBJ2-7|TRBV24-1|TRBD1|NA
TGTGCCACCAGTGAGGGCACAGGGGGCCGGTACGAGCAGTACTTC
CATSEGTGGRYEQYF
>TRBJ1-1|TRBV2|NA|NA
TGTGCCACCACCAGGTCTATGAACACTGAAGCTTTCTTT
CATTRSMNTEAFF
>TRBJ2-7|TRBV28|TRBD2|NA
TGCGCGAGCGGGAGTGACGAGCAGTACTTC
CASGSDEQYF
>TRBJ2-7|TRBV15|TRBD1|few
TGTGCCACCAGCAGGGGACAGAACTACGAGCAGTACTTC
CATSRGQNYEQYF
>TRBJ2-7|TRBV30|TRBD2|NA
TGTGCCTGTGCGGGACTAGCGGGAGTCGAGCAGTACTTC
CACAGLAGVEQYF
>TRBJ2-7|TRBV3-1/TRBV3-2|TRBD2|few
TGTGCCAGCAGCCAAGATCGGGGGGGCGAGCAGTACTTC
CASSQDRGGEQYF
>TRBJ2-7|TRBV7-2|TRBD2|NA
TGTGCCAGCAGCCCGAGACTAGCGGGACTCACCTACGAGCAGTACTTC
CASSPRLAGLTYEQYF
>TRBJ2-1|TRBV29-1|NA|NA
TGCAGCGTGTACAGGTCCCCGGGGGACAATGAGCAGTTCTTC
CSVYRSPGDNEQFF
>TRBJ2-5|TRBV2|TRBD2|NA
TGTGCCAGCAAGACCCCCAATTTTGGGATTATAGCGGGGGCGCCTAGGGAGACCCAGTACTTC
CASKTPNFGIIAGAPRETQYF
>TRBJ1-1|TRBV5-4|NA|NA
TGTGCCAGCAGCAGCGGAATCCGTAACACCATGAACACTGAAGCTTTCTTT
CASSSGIRNTMNTEAFF
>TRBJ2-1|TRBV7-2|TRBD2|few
TGTGCCAGCAGCGCGGGACTAGCGGTGAACAATGAGCAGTTCTTC
CASSAGLAVNNEQFF
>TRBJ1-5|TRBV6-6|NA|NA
TGTGCCAGCCACTACCCGGTCGCCGTACAAGAGAGGCCCCAGCATTTT
CASHYPVAVQERPQHF
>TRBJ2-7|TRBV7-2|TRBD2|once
TGTGCCAGCAGCCTCGGACTAGCGGGAGGGCCGGGGGACGAGCAGTACTTC
CASSLGLAGGPGDEQYF
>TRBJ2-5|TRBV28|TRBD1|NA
TGTGCCAGCAGTTTCGGGGGACAGGGAGGAGAGACCCAGTACTTC
CASSFGGQGGETQYF
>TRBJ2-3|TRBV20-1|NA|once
TGCAGTGCTAGTCCTTCCAGGGCTGCAGATACGCAGTATTTT
CSASPSRAADTQYF
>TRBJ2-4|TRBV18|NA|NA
TGTGCCAGCTCACAAGATACCCGGGAAAACATTCAGTACTTC
CASSQDTRENIQYF
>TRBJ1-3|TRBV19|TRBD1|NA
TGTGCCAGTAGGAAACAGGGGACTGGAAACACCATATATTTT
CASRKQGTGNTIYF
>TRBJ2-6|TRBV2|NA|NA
TGTGCCAGCAGTGAAGTTTGGAGCTCTGGGGCCAACGTCCTGACTTTC
CASSEVWSSGANVLTF
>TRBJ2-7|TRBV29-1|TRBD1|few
TGCAGCGTCGGACAGGCCTACGAGCAGTACTTC
CSVGQAYEQYF